This T cell receptor (beta chain) derives from a study of cytomegalovirus exposure and HLA in healthy donors. Regarding the study as a whole: DRB1 had the most TCR associations and HLA-C the fewest, a later analysis found, with rates varying by HLA locus. Many donors shared some public TCRs, even though most TCR sequences were rare. Earlier analysis yielded a pattern in which most TCR beta V segments were productive about 87% or about 30% of the time.

Vbeta (60) and Jbeta (13) primers were used in the PCR. This table comes from immunoSEQ multiplex PCR, and its TCRdb copy is limited to in-frame clones, with some not included. The table records approximately 100,000 clones, 70% to 80% of them present only once. A note on this clone: What it binds is unknown.

The CDR3 is made up of 11 amino acids. Trimming removed 5 bases from V and 12 bases from J, with 10 bases in between. The germline V gene encodes CDR1 MNHNY and CDR2 SVGAGI (reference sequence). The receptor comes from a female donor in good health and CMV-seronegative. The sample was PBMCs. The chain employs TRBV6-6 and TRBJ1-4; D not resolved. CDR3: CASSETRELFF. The CDR3 coding sequence is TGTGCCAGCAGTGAAACCCGGGAACTGTTTTTT.